Reported below is one TCR beta chain. Its antigen target is currently unknown. No clone much larger than this one lies a single base away; base qualities are absent. The data are from a study of T cell changes during pregnancy in multiple sclerosis (dated by TCRdb to about 2019). For context, the study as a whole: Changes in the T cell repertoire over the course of pregnancy were examined in this study in women with multiple sclerosis.

The library was made by the immunoSEQ multiplex PCR assay. TCRdb carries this immuneACCESS record with in-frame sequences only. Its versions omit some clonotypes, under half of them owing to an unresolved V gene in the studies checked, with the rest unexplained. The sample table contains just over 50,000 clones; only one count was recorded for 92% of them. The ten most abundant clones make up 0.45% to 0.65% of the sample. According to the germline V gene (reference sequence), CDR1 reads SGHNT and CDR2 reads YYREEE. Ends trimmed: V by 0 bases, J by 3 bases; bases unmatched to a gene: 5. The CDR3, cysteine through phenylalanine, is 15 amino acids long. Here the CDR3 DNA is all that survives: 45 bases in frame from base 1.

Sequencing was performed on CD4+ T cells from peripheral blood mononuclear cells, taken after pregnancy. This chain joins TRBV5-4 to TRBJ2-7, with 8 middle bases fitting TRBD2. The receptor's source is a female donor with multiple sclerosis, enrolled in a pregnancy study. The sequence in DNA is TGTGCCAGCAGCTTGGAATTAGCGGGGAACTACGAGCAGTACTTC. This is translated as CASSLELAGNYEQYF.